The 5 T cell receptor beta chains below come from one sample, sequenced in a study of sequential checkpoint blockade in melanoma. This table comes from immunoSEQ multiplex PCR, and its TCRdb copy is limited to in-frame clones, with some not included. The table has several thousand clones, 50% to 70% seen once. The treatment is: randomized to nivolumab then ipilimumab (arm A) or the reverse (arm B). Sample: CD8+ T cells sorted from blood (inferred from file names), taken from a patient given nivolumab and ipilimumab in sequence. The receptor set was obtained from a human donor with melanoma.

This clone was seen only a few times. The identical CDR3 is also encoded by other nucleotide sequences in the sample. The chain is built from TRBV5-6 and TRBJ2-1; 7 bases agree with TRBD1. From germline, CDR1 is SGHDT and CDR2 YYEEEE. The V and J ends lost 2 bases and 2 bases, in that order; junction bases with no gene match: 4. This CDR3 has 15 amino acids. This chain's CDR3 is CASSFGDRAYNEQFF. In DNA, the CDR3 is TGTGCCAGCAGCTTCGGGGACAGAGCCTACAATGAGCAGTTCTTC.

This clone was counted between two and nine times. This chain connects TRBV6-1 to TRBJ1-5, with 7 bases fitting TRBD1. The V gene's germline CDR1 is MNHNS and CDR2 SASEGT. The CDR3 runs to 15 residues. V lost 8 bases and J lost 1; bases outside the gene matches: 8. The CDR3 sequence: CASLPTGQSNQPQHF. The CDR3 DNA follows: TGTGCCAGCCTTCCGACAGGGCAGAGCAATCAGCCCCAGCATTTT.

This clone was seen just once. V is TRBV21-1 and J is TRBJ2-5; the D segment call TRBD1 is taken from the table without a DNA check. TRBV21-1 is termed a pseudogene. The CDR3 extends over 14 amino acids. The CDR3 sequence is CASSRPAGQETQYF. CDR3 sequence (DNA): TGTGCCAGCAGCAGACCGGCAGGCCAAGAGACCCAGTACTTC.

This clone was seen a few times. In DNA form, the CDR3 reads TGCGCCAGCAGCCAAGACGGCCCGGGGGTAAATTCACCCCTCCACTTT. Its protein product is CASSQDGPGVNSPLHF. The rearrangement links TRBV4-3 to TRBJ1-6; D is possibly TRBD1 (5 bases). This CDR3 has 16 residues. Germline V gene data show CDR1 as LGHNA and CDR2 as YSLEER. Trimming left V 0 bases short and J 7 bases short, with 13 bases between.

This clone has more than one count but fewer than ten. The genes are TRBV29-1 and TRBJ1-2, with 9 nucleotides matching TRBD1. With 5 bases clipped from V and 6 bases from J, the junction kept 10 bases outside the gene matches. The CDR3 loop spans 14 amino acids. Germline CDR1 and CDR2: SQVTM and ANQGSEA. The CDR3 spells CSVYGTGTGNGYTF. CDR3 in DNA: TGCAGCGTTTACGGGACAGGGACGGGAAATGGCTACACCTTC.